Presented here are 16 T cell receptor beta chains from one specimen sequenced in a study of CD8 T cells in ankylosing spondylitis. TCRdb recomputed calls from the 5' RACE reads with MiXCR, one row per CDR3 protein. The table records under 400,000 distinct CDR3 sequences, approximately 10% of them present only once. The sequencing sample was made of blood, either unsorted or a sorted T cell fraction (not recorded which). Receptors originate from a female donor with ankylosing spondylitis or in good health (not recorded which).

This clonotype has at least ten counts. V gene TRBV7-2 combines with J gene TRBJ1-3; perhaps TRBD1 as D (5 bases). The CDR3 runs to 15 residues. In germline, CDR1 is SGHTA, CDR2 FQGNSA. Between the trimmed V and J ends, which lost 1 base and 2 bases, there was a span of 9 bases. This CDR3 is CASSLGRVAGNTIYF. The DNA for the CDR3 is TGTGCCAGCAGCTTAGGCAGGGTCGCTGGAAACACCATATATTTT.

A note on this clonotype: A much larger clone differs from this one at a single base, so this may be a read error. The chain is built from TRBV7-6 and TRBJ1-6; 7 bases are shared with TRBD1. This CDR3 has 15 residues. The V gene's germline CDR1 is SGHVS and CDR2 FNYEAQ. CDR3 DNA sequence: TGTGCCAGCAGCTCAAGACAGGGCGATCATTCACCCCTCTACTTT. It translates to CASSSRQGDHSPLYF.

This clonotype was found a few times. CDR3 region: CASSLRTASGNTIYF. CDR3 bases: TGTGCCAGCTCACTTCGGACAGCTTCTGGAAACACCATATATTTT. The chain uses TRBV18 and TRBJ1-3; D possibly corresponds to TRBD1 (6 bases). V gave up 4 bases and J gave up 1 base, with 11 bases separating them. CDR1 KGHSH and CDR2 LQKENI come from the germline V gene. This CDR3 spans 15 amino acids. Full variable domain (rest looked up from reference TRBV18 and TRBJ1-3): NAGVMQNPRHLVRRRGQEARLRCSPMKGHSHVYWYRQLPEEGLKFMVYLQKENIIDESGMPKERFSAEFPKEGPSILRIQQVVRGDSAAYFCASSLRTASGNTIYFGEGSWLTVV.

About this clonotype itself: With a much larger clone just one base away, this may be a read error. The J gene is TRBJ2-2, the V gene TRBV9, with D maybe TRBD2 (5 bases). CDR3 length: 16 amino acids. V was pared by 4 bases and J by 2 bases, with 15 bases between. The germline CDR1 and CDR2 sequences are SGDLS and YYNGEE. CDR3 sequence reads: CASSIRLAVNTGELFF. The DNA of the CDR3 is TGTGCCAGCAGCATACGGCTAGCAGTCAACACCGGGGAGCTGTTTTTT.

This clonotype has a count of ten or more. The J gene is TRBJ1-2, the V gene TRBV10-3; D is undetermined. The CDR3 covers 13 residues. The V gene's germline CDR1 is ENHRY and CDR2 SYGVKD. V was clipped by 10 bases and J by 6 bases, with 18 bases between them. The CDR3 region has the DNA TGTGCCACGAGACCGGGCGCGGGGAATGGCTACACCTTC. Its protein product is CATRPGAGNGYTF.

This clonotype appeared many times. V and J are TRBV6-1 and TRBJ2-3; TRBD2 matches 10 bases. V shed 4 bases and J 3 bases; nucleotides not matched to a gene: 1. CDR1 and CDR2 (germline): MNHNS, SASEGT. The CDR3 contains 14 residues. DNA of the CDR3: TGTGCCAGCAGTGTGGGACTAGCGACAGATACGCAGTATTTT. It specifies CASSVGLATDTQYF.

Ten or more counts support this clonotype. V is TRBV6-1 and J is TRBJ2-3; 7 bases map to TRBD2. CDR3 length equals 14 residues. The V and J ends lost 4 bases and 5 bases, in that order; junction bases with no gene match: 6. Germline V gene sequence: CDR1 MNHNS, CDR2 SASEGT. The CDR3 loop is CASSVSGMVDTQYF. The CDR3 DNA sequence: TGTGCCAGCAGTGTCAGCGGGATGGTAGATACGCAGTATTTT.

Many counts were recorded for this clonotype. The chain couples TRBV11-2 to TRBJ1-6, with TRBD1 matching over 7 bases. Germline V CDR1 and CDR2: SGHAT, FQNNGV. The J segment lost 8 bases and the V segment lost 6 bases, leaving 13 bases of the junction unmatched. CDR3 size: 16 residues. The CDR3 region is CASSHPLTGWDSPLHF. The CDR3 DNA is TGTGCCAGCAGTCATCCCCTGACAGGGTGGGATTCACCCCTCCACTTT.

This clonotype showed up many times. The chain combines TRBV5-1 with TRBJ2-3; 9 bases fit TRBD1. The CDR3 has 16 residues. V was pared by 2 bases and J by 5 bases, with 9 bases of the junction left unmatched. Germline loops: CDR1 SGHRS, CDR2 YFSETQ. Here the CDR3 reads CASSFGTGKGGDTQYF. The CDR3 region has the DNA TGCGCCAGCAGCTTCGGGACAGGGAAAGGCGGAGATACGCAGTATTTT.

This clonotype has more than one count but fewer than ten. V gene TRBV20-1 combines with J gene TRBJ2-1, with D maybe TRBD2 (5 bases). V was cut by 0 bases and J by 2 bases, with 11 bases left in between. The CDR3 consists of 15 residues. Germline values: CDR1 DFQATT, CDR2 SNEGSKA (reference sequence). The CDR3 loop is CSARDHGKAYNEQFF. The CDR3 nucleotides are TGCAGTGCTAGAGATCACGGGAAGGCCTACAATGAGCAGTTCTTC.

This clonotype was seen at least ten times. The chain recombines TRBV7-3 with TRBJ1-3; D remains ambiguous. CDR3 length equals 13 residues. Germline CDR1 SGHTA, CDR2 FQGTGA. Trimming removed 4 bases from V and 4 bases from J, with 8 bases in between. In DNA form, the CDR3 reads TGTGCCAGCAGCTCAACCCCAGGAAACACCATATATTTT. This gives the protein CASSSTPGNTIYF.

In its sample, this clonotype was seen many times. The V call is TRBV7-8, the J call TRBJ2-7; a possible D gene is TRBD2 (6 bases). The CDR3 is 15 amino acids. CDR1 is SGHVS and CDR2 is FQNEAQ in the germline V gene. V was clipped by 5 bases and J by 1 base, with 15 bases between them. CDR3 DNA: TGTGCCAGCAGCCTAAGATCCGGACTATCCTACGAGCAGTACTTC. As protein: CASSLRSGLSYEQYF. Complete variable domain (other parts from reference TRBV7-8 and TRBJ2-7): GAGVSQSPRYKVAKRGQDVALRCDPISGHVSLFWYQQALGQGPEFLTYFQNEAQLDKSGLPSDRFFAERPEGSVSTLKIQRTQQEDSAVYLCASSLRSGLSYEQYFGPGTRLTVT.

At least ten counts were recorded for this clonotype. This rearrangement joins TRBV5-1 to TRBJ2-7; 14 bases map to TRBD2. The germline V gene encodes CDR1 SGHRS and CDR2 YFSETQ. This CDR3 is 16 amino acids long. Losses at the gene ends were 1 base for V and 5 bases for J; bases not matched to a gene: 5. DNA of the CDR3: TGCGCCAGCAGCTTGATCGGACTAGCGGGAGGCCACGAGCAGTACTTC. This codes for CASSLIGLAGGHEQYF. The full variable domain, completed using reference TRBV5-1 and TRBJ2-7, is KAGVTQTPRYLIKTRGQQVTLSCSPISGHRSVSWYQQTPGQGLQFLFEYFSETQRNKGNFPGRFSGRQFSNSRSEMNVSTLELGDSALYLCASSLIGLAGGHEQYFGPGTRLTVT.

This clonotype was seen at least ten times. V usage is TRBV5-5 and J usage is TRBJ2-4; D perhaps matches TRBD1 (5 bases). Germline assignment: CDR1 SGHKS and CDR2 YYEKEE (reference sequence). Trimming stripped 2 bases from V and 0 bases from J, with 12 bases between. The CDR3 length is 16 residues. The CDR3 protein is CASSLRVTVAKNIQYF. The DNA of the CDR3 is TGTGCCAGCAGCTTACGAGTGACAGTAGCCAAAAACATTCAGTACTTC.

The chain uses TRBV3-1 and TRBJ1-2, with 7 nucleotides matching TRBD1. Trimming cost V 5 bases and J 2 bases; bases outside gene matches: 8. There are 15 residues in the CDR3. Germline V gives CDR1 LGHDT, CDR2 YNNKEL (reference sequence). CDR3 in DNA: TGTGCCAGCAGCTTCGAGGGACAGATCAACTATGGCTACACCTTC. This sequence encodes CASSFEGQINYGYTF.

This clonotype was seen a single time. The rearrangement joins TRBV6-2 or TRBV6-3 to TRBJ2-1, with 12 nucleotides matching TRBD2. CDR3 size: 18 residues. With V trimmed by 0 bases and J by 0 bases, 3 bases remained unmatched. The germline V gene encodes CDR1 MNHEY and CDR2 SVGEGT. The CDR3 protein is CASSYSLAGGFSYNEQFF. The CDR3, as DNA: TGTGCCAGCAGTTACTCTCTAGCGGGAGGGTTCTCCTACAATGAGCAGTTCTTC.